Below, one TCR beta chain is given with its context. Patients had HPV-negative, locally advanced oral cavity squamous cell carcinoma. The data were produced by immunoSEQ multiplex PCR, yet TCRdb's version contains in-frame clones alone and is incomplete. The table includes about 15,000 clones, approximately 64% detected once. These data belong to a study of neoadjuvant anti-PD-1 for oral cavity cancer. For the study at large: Patients without progression got a fourth dose around day 43.

The sample here was PBMCs, taken before nivolumab (anti-PD-1) treatment. The receptor was derived from a person aged 35-80 years with oral cavity squamous cell carcinoma.

The CDR3: CASSLAGTTSSPYEQYF. Written as DNA, the CDR3 is TGTGCCAGCAGCTTAGCGGGGACTACTAGCTCCCCCTACGAGCAGTACTTC. J is TRBJ2-7 and V is TRBV7-6; 7 bases align to TRBD2. Germline CDR1 is SGHVS and CDR2 is FNYEAQ. The V gene end was trimmed by 0 bases and the J gene end by 2 bases; junction bases not matched to a gene: 10. The CDR3 runs to 17 residues.